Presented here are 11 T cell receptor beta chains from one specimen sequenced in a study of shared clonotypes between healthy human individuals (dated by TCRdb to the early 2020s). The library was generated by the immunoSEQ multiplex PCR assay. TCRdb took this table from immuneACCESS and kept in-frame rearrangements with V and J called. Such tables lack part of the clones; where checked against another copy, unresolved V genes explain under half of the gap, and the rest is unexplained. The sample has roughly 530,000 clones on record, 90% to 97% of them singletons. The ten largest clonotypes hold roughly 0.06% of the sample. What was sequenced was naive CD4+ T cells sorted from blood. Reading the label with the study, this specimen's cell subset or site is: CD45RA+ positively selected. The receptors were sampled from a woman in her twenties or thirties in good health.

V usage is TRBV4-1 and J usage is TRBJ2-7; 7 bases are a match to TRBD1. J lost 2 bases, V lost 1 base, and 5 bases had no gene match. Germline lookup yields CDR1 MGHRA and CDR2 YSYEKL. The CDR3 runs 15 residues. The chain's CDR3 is CASSQAATGTYEQYF. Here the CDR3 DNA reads TGCGCCAGCAGCCAAGCCGCGACAGGGACCTACGAGCAGTACTTC.

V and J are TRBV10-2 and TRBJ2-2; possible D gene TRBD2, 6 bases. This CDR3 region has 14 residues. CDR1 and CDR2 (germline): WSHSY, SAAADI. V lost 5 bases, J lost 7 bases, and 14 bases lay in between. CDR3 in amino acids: CASSTSLIGGELFF. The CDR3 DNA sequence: TGCGCCAGCAGTACTAGCTTGATTGGCGGGGAGCTGTTTTTT.

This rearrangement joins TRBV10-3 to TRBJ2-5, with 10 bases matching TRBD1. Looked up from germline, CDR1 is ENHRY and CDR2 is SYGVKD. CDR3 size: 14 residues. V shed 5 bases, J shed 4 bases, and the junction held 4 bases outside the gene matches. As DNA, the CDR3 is TGTGCCATCAGTTCGACAGGGGGCTCAGAGACCCAGTACTTC. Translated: CAISSTGGSETQYF.

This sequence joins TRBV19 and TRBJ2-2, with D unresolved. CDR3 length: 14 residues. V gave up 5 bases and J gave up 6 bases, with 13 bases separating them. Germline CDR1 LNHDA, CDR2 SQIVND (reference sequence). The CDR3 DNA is TGTGCCAGTAGTGCCAGAGATGTCGCCGGGGAGCTGTTTTTT. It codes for CASSARDVAGELFF.

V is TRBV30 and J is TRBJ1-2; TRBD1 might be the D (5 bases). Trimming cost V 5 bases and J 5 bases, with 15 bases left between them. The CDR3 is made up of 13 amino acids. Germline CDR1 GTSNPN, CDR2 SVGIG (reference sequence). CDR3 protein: CAWGQGIRYGYTF. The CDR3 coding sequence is TGTGCCTGGGGACAAGGGATACGATATGGCTACACCTTC.

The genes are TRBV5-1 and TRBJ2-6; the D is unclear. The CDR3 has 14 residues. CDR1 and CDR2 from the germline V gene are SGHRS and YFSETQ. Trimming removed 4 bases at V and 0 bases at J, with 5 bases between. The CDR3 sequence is CASSPLSGANVLTF. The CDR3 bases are TGCGCCAGCAGCCCCCTCTCTGGGGCCAACGTCCTGACTTTC.

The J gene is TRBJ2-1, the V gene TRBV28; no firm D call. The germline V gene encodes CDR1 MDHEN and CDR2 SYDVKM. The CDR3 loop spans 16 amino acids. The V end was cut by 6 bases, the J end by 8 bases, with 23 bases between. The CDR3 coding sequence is TGTGCCAGCAGCCACTTAGGGATGCCATCCCTCGATGAGCAGTTCTTC. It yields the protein CASSHLGMPSLDEQFF.

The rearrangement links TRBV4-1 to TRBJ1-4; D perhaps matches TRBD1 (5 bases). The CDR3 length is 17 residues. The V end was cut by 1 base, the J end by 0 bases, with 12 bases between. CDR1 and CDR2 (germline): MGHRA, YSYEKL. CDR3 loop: CASSQAGEGATNEKLFF. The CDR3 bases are TGCGCCAGCAGCCAAGCGGGGGAAGGAGCAACTAATGAAAAACTGTTTTTT.

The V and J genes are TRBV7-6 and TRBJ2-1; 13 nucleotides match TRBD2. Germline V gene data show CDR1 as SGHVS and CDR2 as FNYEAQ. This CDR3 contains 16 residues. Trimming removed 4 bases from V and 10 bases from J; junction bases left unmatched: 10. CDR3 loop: CASSSTLLAGGIEQFF. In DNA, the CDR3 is TGTGCCAGCAGCTCCACCTTACTAGCGGGAGGGATAGAGCAGTTCTTC.

The chain's CDR3 is CASSLRGGGAYEQYF. CDR3 DNA sequence: TGTGCCAGCAGTTTACGGGGCGGAGGCGCCTACGAGCAGTACTTC. The J gene is TRBJ2-7, the V gene TRBV27; D is possibly TRBD1 or TRBD2 (5 bases each). Trimming left V 2 bases short and J 2 bases short, with 13 bases between. The CDR3 is 15 amino acids. Germline-derived CDR1 and CDR2 are MNHEY and SMNVEV (reference sequence).

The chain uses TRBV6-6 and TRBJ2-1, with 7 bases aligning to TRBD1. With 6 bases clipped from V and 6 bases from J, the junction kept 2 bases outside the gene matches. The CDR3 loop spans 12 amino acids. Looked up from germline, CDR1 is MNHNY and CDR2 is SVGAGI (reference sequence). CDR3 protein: CASRQGTNEQFF. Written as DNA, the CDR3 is TGTGCCAGCAGACAGGGGACCAATGAGCAGTTCTTC.